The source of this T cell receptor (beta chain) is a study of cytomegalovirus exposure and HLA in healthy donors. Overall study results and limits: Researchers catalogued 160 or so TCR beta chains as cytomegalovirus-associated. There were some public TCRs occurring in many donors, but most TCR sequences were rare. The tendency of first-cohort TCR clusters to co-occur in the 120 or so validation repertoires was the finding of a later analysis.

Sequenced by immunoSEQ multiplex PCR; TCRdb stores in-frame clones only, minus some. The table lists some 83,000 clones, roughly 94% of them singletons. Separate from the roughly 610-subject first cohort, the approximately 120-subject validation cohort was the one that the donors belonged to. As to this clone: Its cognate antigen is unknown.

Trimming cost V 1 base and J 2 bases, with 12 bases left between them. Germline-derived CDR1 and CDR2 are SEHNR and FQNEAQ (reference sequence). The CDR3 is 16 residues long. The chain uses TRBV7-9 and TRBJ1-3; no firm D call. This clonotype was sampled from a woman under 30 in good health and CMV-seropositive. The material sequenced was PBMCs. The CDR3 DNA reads TGTGCCAGCAGCTTAGTATCGTGGGGAGCTGGAAACACCATATATTTT. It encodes CASSLVSWGAGNTIYF. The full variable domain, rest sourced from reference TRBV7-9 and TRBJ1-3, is DTGVSQNPRHKITKRGQNVTFRCDPISEHNRLYWYRQTLGQGPEFLTYFQNEAQLEKSRLLSDRFSAERPKGSFSTLEIQRTEQGDSAMYLCASSLVSWGAGNTIYFGEGSWLTVV.